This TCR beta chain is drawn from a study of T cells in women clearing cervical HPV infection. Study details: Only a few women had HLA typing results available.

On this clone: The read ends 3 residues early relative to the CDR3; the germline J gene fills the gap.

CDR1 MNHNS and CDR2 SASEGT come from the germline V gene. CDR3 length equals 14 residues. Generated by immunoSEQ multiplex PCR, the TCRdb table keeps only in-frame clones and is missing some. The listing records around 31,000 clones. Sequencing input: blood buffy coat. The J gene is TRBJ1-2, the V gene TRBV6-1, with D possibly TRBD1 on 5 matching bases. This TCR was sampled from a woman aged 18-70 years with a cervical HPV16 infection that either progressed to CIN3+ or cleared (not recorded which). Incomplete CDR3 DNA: TGTGCCAGCAGTGAAACAGGCTTTGGGGATGAC. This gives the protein CASSETGFGDD. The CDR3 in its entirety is CASSETGFGDDYTF.